Listed here are 24 T cell receptor beta chains from one sample, sequenced in a study of shared clonotypes between healthy human individuals. Repertoires were generated with immunoSEQ multiplex PCR, while TCRdb's copy carries only in-frame clones and drops some. The sample shows 2 million to 2.5 million clones, over 85% of them seen only once. The naive CD8 fraction comprised CD45RO-negative cells positively selected for CCR7 and excluded terminally differentiated effector memory CD45RA+ cells. Material: naive CD8+ T cells sorted from blood. These receptors were taken from a man aged 18 to 35 in good health.

The genes are TRBV9 and TRBJ1-3, with TRBD1 matching 10 bases. The CDR3 has 17 amino acids. CDR1 and CDR2 from the germline V gene are SGDLS and YYNGEE. J gave up 6 bases and V 0 bases, and 9 bases lay outside the gene matches. As DNA, the CDR3 is TGTGCCAGCAGCGTAGACCCCCAGACAGGGGGCCTAAACACCATATATTTT. Residues: CASSVDPQTGGLNTIYF.

J is TRBJ1-6 and V is TRBV6-5; D is unclear. Germline V gives CDR1 MNHEY, CDR2 SVGAGI. Between the trimmed V and J ends, which lost 2 bases and 12 bases, there was a span of 8 bases. This CDR3 is 12 amino acids long. The CDR3 DNA sequence: TGTGCCAGCAGTTACGGGGAGGGACCCCTCCACTTT. This codes for CASSYGEGPLHF.

On this clone: Other DNA sequences in the sample encode the same CDR3. V gene TRBV27 combines with J gene TRBJ2-7; 9 bases align to TRBD1. Germline CDR1 and CDR2: MNHEY and SMNVEV (reference sequence). This CDR3 comprises 16 residues. The trim removed 0 bases at V and 1 base at J, leaving 4 bases unmatched. CDR3 loop: CASSLSAGTGSYEQYF. DNA for the CDR3: TGTGCCAGCAGTTTATCCGCCGGGACAGGGTCCTACGAGCAGTACTTC.

V is TRBV5-1 and J is TRBJ2-7; D is tentatively TRBD1 or TRBD2 (6 bases each). Trimming pared 3 bases from V and 6 bases from J, leaving 16 bases between. The CDR3 runs 14 residues. The V gene's germline CDR1 is SGHRS and CDR2 YFSETQ. The CDR3 here is CASSSEGGIGEQYF. CDR3 nucleotides: TGCGCCAGCAGCTCGGAGGGGGGAATTGGCGAGCAGTACTTC.

This clone was counted a single time. This chain connects TRBV5-1 to TRBJ1-2; D perhaps matches TRBD1 (5 bases). Germline V gene lookup returns CDR1 SGHRS and CDR2 YFSETQ. The ends were cut back, 3 bases at V and 4 bases at J, with 28 bases in the middle. There are 19 residues in the CDR3. CDR3 in DNA: TGCGCCAGCAGCTCGATGACCTCCGGGACGAGGGAAGACATCTATGGCTACACCTTC. It yields the protein CASSSMTSGTREDIYGYTF.

This clone was seen more than once but under ten times. This likely stems from a read error, as it lies one base from a far larger clone. Distinct nucleotide sequences in the sample also encode this CDR3. J is TRBJ2-7 and V is TRBV27, with D possibly being TRBD1 or TRBD2 (5 bases each). The germline gives CDR1 MNHEY, CDR2 SMNVEV (reference sequence). This CDR3 has 11 residues. V was pared by 2 bases and J by 6 bases, with 5 bases between. As DNA, the CDR3 is TGTGCCAGCAGTTTAGGGGGCGAGCAGTACTTC. This codes for CASSLGGEQYF.

The rearrangement joins TRBV5-8 to TRBJ1-6, with 7 bases matching TRBD1. CDR1 and CDR2 (germline): SGHTS, YDEGEE. With V trimmed by 3 bases and J by 10 bases, 13 bases remained unmatched. The CDR3 length is 16 residues. The CDR3 here is CASSWDPTGKDSPLHF. DNA for the CDR3: TGTGCCAGCAGCTGGGATCCGACAGGGAAGGACTCACCCCTCCACTTT.

This chain links TRBV27 with TRBJ1-5; D gene uncertain. CDR1 MNHEY and CDR2 SMNVEV come from the germline V gene (reference sequence). The length of the CDR3 is 16 residues. Trimming stripped 4 bases from V and 0 bases from J, with 13 bases between. The CDR3 protein is CASSSTPPDSNQPQHF. The CDR3 DNA reads TGTGCCAGCAGTTCGACCCCGCCGGATAGCAATCAGCCCCAGCATTTT.

On this clone itself: The same CDR3 can be traced to other DNA sequences in this sample. The chain links TRBV30 to TRBJ2-7; D not resolved. V was cut by 2 bases and J by 1 base, with 9 bases left in between. CDR1 GTSNPN and CDR2 SVGIG come from the germline V gene (reference sequence). CDR3 size: 13 residues. The CDR3 loop is CAWSPGSSYEQYF. The CDR3 bases are TGTGCCTGGAGTCCCGGGTCTTCCTACGAGCAGTACTTC.

On this clone: Other DNA sequences of this sample code for an identical CDR3. The chain couples TRBV7-9 to TRBJ2-7; 10 nucleotides match TRBD1. Per germline, CDR1 SEHNR and CDR2 FQNEAQ (reference sequence). This CDR3 is built from 15 residues. Losses at the gene ends were 0 bases for V and 5 bases for J; bases not matched to a gene: 4. CDR3 amino acids: CASSLAGTGVDEQYF. The DNA for the CDR3 is TGTGCCAGCAGCTTAGCGGGGACAGGGGTTGACGAGCAGTACTTC.

The chain employs TRBV21-1 and TRBJ1-5. TRBV21-1 is termed a pseudogene. The CDR3 totals 14 residues. The CDR3 sequence: CASSAGLSDQPQHF. DNA of the CDR3: TGTGCCAGCAGCGCTGGACTAAGTGATCAGCCCCAGCATTTT.

The chain combines TRBV6-4 with TRBJ2-1, with 9 positions matching TRBD1. Per germline, CDR1 MRHNA and CDR2 SNTAGT. The CDR3 loop spans 15 amino acids. Trimming at V came to 3 bases and at J to 6 bases, leaving 6 bases not matched to a gene. The CDR3: CASSEGQGPVNEQFF. CDR3 nucleotide sequence: TGTGCCAGCAGTGAGGGACAGGGTCCTGTCAATGAGCAGTTCTTC.

The chain recombines TRBV12-5 with TRBJ2-1, with 7 bases lining up with TRBD1. V gave up 6 bases and J gave up 2 bases; unmatched junction bases: 10. Germline values: CDR1 LGHNT, CDR2 FRNRAP. This CDR3 is 16 amino acids long. The CDR3 DNA sequence: TGTGCTAGTGGACCCCCGGACAGGTTACCCTACAATGAGCAGTTCTTC. It specifies CASGPPDRLPYNEQFF.

The J gene is TRBJ2-3, the V gene TRBV4-1; 9 nucleotides line up with TRBD2. The CDR3 consists of 15 residues. CDR1 MGHRA and CDR2 YSYEKL come from the germline V gene. Trimming at V came to 10 bases and at J to 0 bases, leaving 8 bases not matched to a gene. The CDR3 nucleotides read TGCGCCACGTCCGGCCTAGCGGGGAGCACAGATACGCAGTATTTT. This encodes CATSGLAGSTDTQYF.

About this clone itself: Different DNA sequences within this sample yield the same CDR3. The gene calls are TRBV5-1 and TRBJ2-1; D is unresolved. Germline CDR1 reads SGHRS; CDR2 reads YFSETQ. With 0 bases removed from V and 3 bases from J, the gap between germline ends came to 7 bases. The CDR3 has 14 amino acids. The DNA for the CDR3 is TGCGCCAGCAGCTTGGGTACACTCTACAATGAGCAGTTCTTC. Its protein product is CASSLGTLYNEQFF.

The gene calls are TRBV7-9 and TRBJ2-7; TRBD1 matches 8 bases. V lost 2 bases and J lost 2; bases outside the gene matches: 2. The V gene's germline CDR1 is SEHNR and CDR2 FQNEAQ (reference sequence). The CDR3 totals 14 residues. The CDR3 reads CASSLQGAPYEQYF. The CDR3 DNA follows: TGTGCCAGCAGCTTACAGGGGGCGCCCTACGAGCAGTACTTC.

The chain employs TRBV7-9 and TRBJ1-1; 10 bases map to TRBD1. The germline V gene encodes CDR1 SEHNR and CDR2 FQNEAQ (reference sequence). The CDR3 runs to 15 residues. The junction had 13 bases not matched to a gene; V was cut back by 5 bases and J by 10 bases. The CDR3 reads CASSASGTGEPGAFF. CDR3 nucleotides: TGTGCCAGCAGCGCCTCCGGGACAGGGGAACCGGGAGCTTTCTTT. The full variable domain, in which reference TRBV7-9 and TRBJ1-1 provide the parts outside the CDR3, is DTGVSQNPRHKITKRGQNVTFRCDPISEHNRLYWYRQTLGQGPEFLTYFQNEAQLEKSRLLSDRFSAERPKGSFSTLEIQRTEQGDSAMYLCASSASGTGEPGAFFGQGTRLTVV.

Of note for this clone: Other DNA sequences in this specimen translate into the identical CDR3. The CDR3 reads CASSVDGGNEQFF. As DNA, the CDR3 is TGTGCCAGCAGCGTAGATGGGGGCAATGAGCAGTTCTTC. The chain recombines TRBV9 with TRBJ2-1; TRBD1 or TRBD2 may be the D gene (5 bases each). The CDR3 covers 13 residues. Germline V gene lookup returns CDR1 SGDLS and CDR2 YYNGEE. Trimming removed 0 bases from V and 6 bases from J, with 7 bases in between.

This chain joins TRBV27 and TRBJ2-2; D ambiguous. Germline loops: CDR1 MNHEY, CDR2 SMNVEV (reference sequence). The V end lost 6 bases, the J end lost 0 bases, and 2 bases lay between the germline ends. The CDR3 sequence is 12 residues long. CDR3: CASRTNTGELFF. CDR3 nucleotides: TGTGCCAGCAGAACGAACACCGGGGAGCTGTTTTTT.

The genes are TRBV27 and TRBJ2-3; no clear D. The CDR3 runs 14 residues. Germline V gene data show CDR1 as MNHEY and CDR2 as SMNVEV (reference sequence). Trimming shortened V by 6 bases and J by 2 bases, and 12 bases separated the two germline ends. CDR3 coding DNA: TGTGCCAGCAGCCGAGTTTCTCACACAGATACGCAGTATTTT. Translated, it gives CASSRVSHTDTQYF.

The rearrangement joins TRBV19 to TRBJ2-1; 7 bases agree with TRBD2. Trimming took 1 base from V and 2 from J; bases not matched to a gene: 2. Germline V gives CDR1 LNHDA, CDR2 SQIVND (reference sequence). There are 15 residues in the CDR3. The CDR3 region is CASSIVLAPYNEQFF. The CDR3 nucleotides read TGTGCCAGTAGTATAGTACTAGCGCCCTACAATGAGCAGTTCTTC.

This chain uses TRBV11-2 with TRBJ2-1; 15 bases are shared with TRBD2. The V gene end was trimmed by 7 bases and the J gene end by 4 bases; junction bases not matched to a gene: 2. The CDR3 spans 15 residues. Germline V gene sequence: CDR1 SGHAT, CDR2 FQNNGV. The CDR3 nucleotides are TGTGCCAGCAAAGGACTAGCGGGAGGGTACAATGAGCAGTTCTTC. It codes for CASKGLAGGYNEQFF.

The rearrangement uses TRBV4-3 and TRBJ2-5; D possibly corresponds to TRBD2 (5 bases). The DNA matches TRBJ2-7 better at its end, which makes the J call doubtful. The CDR3 extends over 14 amino acids. Germline V CDR1 and CDR2: LGHNA, YSLEER. The DNA for the CDR3 is TGCGCCAGCAGCCAAGATCGAGGGTTCTACGAGCAGTACTTC. It encodes CASSQDRGFYEQYF.

In DNA, the CDR3 is TGTGCCAGCAGTTTATATTTCTCGGAAGGACGGACCTACGAGCAGTACTTC. Protein sequence: CASSLYFSEGRTYEQYF. The chain links TRBV28 to TRBJ2-7; D not certain. Germline assignment: CDR1 MDHEN and CDR2 SYDVKM. The length of the CDR3 is 17 residues. V lost 1 base and J 2 bases, leaving 18 bases between the germline ends. Drawing the rest from reference TRBV28 and TRBJ2-7, the complete variable domain is DVKVTQSSRYLVKRTGEKVFLECVQDMDHENMFWYRQDPGLGLRLIYFSYDVKMKEKGDIPEGYSVSREKKERFSLILESASTNQTSMYLCASSLYFSEGRTYEQYFGPGTRLTVT.